The 5 T cell receptor beta chains below all came from one sample that was sequenced in a study of T cells in Graves' hyperthyroidism and ophthalmopathy. From RNA transcripts, TCR beta CDR3 regions were amplified. HTBI primers were employed in a first-round RT-PCR of the TCR CDR3. A single record per CDR3 protein comes from TCRdb applying MiXCR to the multiplex PCR reads. The profile shows more than 500,000 distinct CDR3 sequences, around 43% of them singletons. The source material was peripheral blood or thyroid tissue (not recorded which). The receptors stem from an adult woman with Graves' disease, either hyperthyroidism or ophthalmopathy (not recorded which).

In this sample, this clonotype turned up many times. The rearrangement uses TRBV14 and TRBJ2-7; D is undetermined. Germline V gives CDR1 SGHDN, CDR2 FVKESK. Between the trimmed V and J ends, which lost 0 bases and 0 bases, there was a span of 9 bases. This CDR3 comprises 15 residues. CDR3 in amino acids: CASSQDRAASYEQYF. The CDR3 DNA is TGTGCCAGCAGCCAAGATCGTGCGGCCTCCTACGAGCAGTACTTC.

The chain couples TRBV28 to TRBJ1-6; no clear D gene. Germline V gene lookup returns CDR1 MDHEN and CDR2 SYDVKM. The CDR3 sequence is 13 residues long. V was clipped by 8 bases and J by 4 bases, with 9 bases between them. The CDR3 spells CASSRTYNSPLHF. CDR3 DNA sequence: TGTGCCAGCTCGCGAACATATAATTCACCCCTCCACTTT.

The rearrangement uses TRBV6-4 and TRBJ1-3; the D is unclear. Germline V CDR1 and CDR2: MRHNA, SNTAGT. V dropped 2 bases and J dropped 6 bases, with 20 bases sitting between them. This CDR3 region has 17 residues. The CDR3 loop is CASSDPISGYSANTIYF. DNA for the CDR3: TGTGCCAGCAGTGACCCGATTTCTGGGTATAGTGCAAACACCATATATTTT.

The chain couples TRBV15 to TRBJ1-1; TRBD1 matches at 8 bases. CDR3 length equals 13 residues. V lost 5 bases to trimming and J lost 9 bases; unmatched junction nucleotides: 8. Germline loops: CDR1 LNHNV, CDR2 YYDKDF (reference sequence). The CDR3 protein is CATSVGQGLKAFF. In DNA, the CDR3 is TGTGCCACCAGCGTCGGACAGGGCCTTAAAGCTTTCTTT.

The V gene is TRBV7-6, the J gene TRBJ2-7; D is perhaps TRBD2 (5 bases). With 5 bases removed from V and 3 bases from J, the gap between germline ends came to 14 bases. The CDR3 runs to 14 residues. Germline V gives CDR1 SGHVS, CDR2 FNYEAQ. The CDR3 is CASSQAPADYEQYF. CDR3 bases: TGTGCCAGCAGCCAAGCTCCAGCGGACTACGAGCAGTACTTC.